Listed here are 24 T cell receptor beta chains from one sample, sequenced in a study of CD4+ T cells in melanoma. The protocol was immunoSEQ multiplex PCR, while the TCRdb copy is restricted to in-frame clones and leaves out a portion. The data contain more than 90,000 clones, 80% to 95% of them singletons. The sample comprised peripheral blood. The receptors stem from a human donor with melanoma.

J is TRBJ2-5 and V is TRBV7-6; 7 positions match TRBD2. Germline V CDR1 and CDR2: SGHVS, FNYEAQ. V lost 1 base and J lost 1; bases outside the gene matches: 9. The CDR3 extends over 17 amino acids. For the CDR3, the DNA is TGTGCCAGCAGCTTAGGACTAGCACCATCCGGCCAAGAGACCCAGTACTTC. Protein product: CASSLGLAPSGQETQYF. The full variable domain, with the rest looked up from reference TRBV7-6 and TRBJ2-5, is GAGVSQSPRYKVTKRGQDVALRCDPISGHVSLYWYRQALGQGPEFLTYFNYEAQQDKSGLPNDRFSAERPEGSISTLTIQRTEQRDSAMYRCASSLGLAPSGQETQYFGPGTRLLVL.

The V call is TRBV10-2, the J call TRBJ1-6; TRBD1 is a possible D gene (5 bases). This CDR3 spans 14 amino acids. Germline-derived CDR1 and CDR2 are WSHSY and SAAADI. The V end was cut by 5 bases, the J end by 6 bases, with 11 bases between. In DNA, the CDR3 is TGCGCCAGCAGTCTGTCAGGGCTTAATTCACCCCTCCACTTT. Translated, it gives CASSLSGLNSPLHF.

This clone has only a few counts. The chain is built from TRBV9 and TRBJ2-2; 7 bases match TRBD1. The V and J ends lost 7 bases and 2 bases, in that order; junction bases with no gene match: 2. This CDR3 has 13 amino acids. In germline, CDR1 is SGDLS, CDR2 YYNGEE. The CDR3 region is CASSGGNTGELFF. The CDR3, as DNA: TGTGCCAGCTCAGGGGGAAACACCGGGGAGCTGTTTTTT.

The gene calls are TRBV5-5 and TRBJ2-7; TRBD2 aligns across 14 bases. Trimming removed 3 bases from V and 4 bases from J; junction bases left unmatched: 6. This CDR3 contains 16 residues. Per germline, CDR1 SGHKS and CDR2 YYEKEE (reference sequence). The CDR3 protein is CASSYGTSGSAYEQYF. The CDR3 bases are TGTGCCAGCAGCTACGGGACTAGCGGGAGCGCGTACGAGCAGTACTTC.

The chain has TRBV7-2 and TRBJ1-1; no clear D gene. The germline V gene encodes CDR1 SGHTA and CDR2 FQGNSA. V lost 1 base to trimming and J lost 6 bases, with 9 bases between them. The CDR3 has 13 amino acids. In DNA form, the CDR3 reads TGTGCCAGCAGCTTAGGGCTTCATTCTGAAGCTTTCTTT. Encoded protein: CASSLGLHSEAFF.

DNA of the CDR3: TGTGCCAGCAGCCCGAACAGGGTGGCTAATGAAAAACTGTTTTTT. This encodes CASSPNRVANEKLFF. The gene calls are TRBV2 and TRBJ1-4; D might be TRBD1 (6 bases). The germline gives CDR1 SNHLY, CDR2 FYNNEI. Deletions cut 6 bases from V and 3 bases from J, with 14 bases between. This CDR3 comprises 15 residues.

The rearrangement uses TRBV7-3 and TRBJ2-3, with no clear D. The germline V gene has CDR1 SGHTA and CDR2 FQGTGA. The CDR3 is 16 amino acids. The V end lost 1 base, the J end lost 1 base, and 12 bases lay between the germline ends. The CDR3 protein is CASSLNAISGTDTQYF. Written as DNA, the CDR3 is TGTGCCAGCAGCTTAAATGCCATTTCAGGCACAGATACGCAGTATTTT.

The V and J genes are TRBV5-5 and TRBJ2-1, with 7 bases identical to TRBD2. Germline V gene lookup returns CDR1 SGHKS and CDR2 YYEKEE (reference sequence). Trimming removed 0 bases from V and 8 bases from J; junction bases left unmatched: 14. The CDR3 is 17 residues long. The CDR3 region has the DNA TGTGCCAGCAGCTTGGCCCCGTGGAGCGGGACGACCCATGAGCAGTTCTTC. This translates into CASSLAPWSGTTHEQFF.

The rearrangement links TRBV5-6 to TRBJ2-1, with no clear D. The CDR3 has 17 amino acids. Germline V gene data show CDR1 as SGHDT and CDR2 as YYEEEE. Trimming left V 0 bases short and J 1 base short, with 14 bases between. CDR3 sequence: CASSLVPTSTSYNEQFF. CDR3 sequence (DNA): TGTGCCAGCAGCTTGGTTCCAACCAGTACGTCCTACAATGAGCAGTTCTTC. The full variable domain, in which reference TRBV5-6 and TRBJ2-1 provide the parts outside the CDR3, is DAGVTQSPTHLIKTRGQQVTLRCSPKSGHDTVSWYQQALGQGPQFIFQYYEEEERQRGNFPDRFSGHQFPNYSSELNVNALLLGDSALYLCASSLVPTSTSYNEQFFGPGTRLTVL.

The chain employs TRBV4-3 and TRBJ2-2, with D perhaps matching TRBD1 or TRBD2 (6 bases each). The V gene's germline CDR1 is LGHNA and CDR2 YSLEER. Trimming took 4 bases from V and 0 from J, leaving 21 bases between them. The CDR3 consists of 19 residues. The CDR3 DNA follows: TGCGCCAGCAGCCGAGTTAATCCCACGGGGGCAACGAACACCGGGGAGCTGTTTTTT. This codes for CASSRVNPTGATNTGELFF.

This clone was recorded once. The chain joins TRBV4-1 to TRBJ2-3; 7 nucleotides line up with TRBD2. Germline trimming cut 2 bases from V and 2 bases from J; bases unmatched to any gene: 10. Germline assignment: CDR1 MGHRA and CDR2 YSYEKL. The CDR3 contains 17 residues. The CDR3 protein is CASSQPLKRGLTDTQYF. The CDR3 region has the DNA TGCGCCAGCAGCCAACCGCTGAAGCGGGGACTCACAGATACGCAGTATTTT.

V usage is TRBV28 and J usage is TRBJ2-3; 7 bases line up with TRBD2. J was trimmed by 4 bases and V by 3 bases; bases with no gene match: 4. From germline, CDR1 is MDHEN and CDR2 SYDVKM. The CDR3 contains 14 residues. The CDR3 protein is CASSLAGAADTQYF. The CDR3 coding sequence is TGTGCCAGCAGTTTGGCGGGAGCCGCAGATACGCAGTATTTT.

This rearrangement joins TRBV30 to TRBJ2-2; D possibly corresponds to TRBD2 (5 bases). V lost 4 bases and J 5 bases, leaving 14 bases between the germline ends. Germline V lookup: CDR1 GTSNPN, CDR2 SVGIG (reference sequence). This CDR3 is built from 14 residues. In DNA, the CDR3 is TGTGCCTGGAACCCCCCGAGGGCAACCGGGGAGCTGTTTTTT. The encoded protein is CAWNPPRATGELFF.

The V and J genes are TRBV7-3 and TRBJ1-1; tentative D call: TRBD1 (5 bases). Between the trimmed V and J ends, which lost 0 bases and 6 bases, there was a span of 5 bases. This CDR3 spans 12 amino acids. CDR1 and CDR2 (germline): SGHTA, FQGTGA. CDR3 DNA sequence: TGTGCCAGCAGCTTAACAGGGGCTGAAGCTTTCTTT. Translating gives CASSLTGAEAFF.

V usage is TRBV5-1 and J usage is TRBJ2-2, with 9 bases fitting TRBD2. Per germline, CDR1 SGHRS and CDR2 YFSETQ. J gave up 1 base and V 3 bases, and 4 bases lay outside the gene matches. The CDR3 runs to 16 residues. Here the CDR3 DNA reads TGCGCCAGCAGCTCTTCACTAGCGGGGAACACCGGGGAGCTGTTTTTT. It yields the protein CASSSSLAGNTGELFF.

The chain carries TRBV30 and TRBJ2-3; unclear D gene. The CDR3 extends over 13 amino acids. Germline V gene sequence: CDR1 GTSNPN, CDR2 SVGIG (reference sequence). The V and J ends lost 8 bases and 0 bases respectively, with 12 bases between them. DNA of the CDR3: TGTGCCGTCAACACGGGTAGCACAGATACGCAGTATTTT. Translating gives CAVNTGSTDTQYF. Using reference TRBV30 and TRBJ2-3 for the parts outside the CDR3, the full variable domain is SQTIHQWPATLVQPVGSPLSLECTVEGTSNPNLYWYRQAAGRGLQLLFYSVGIGQISSEVPQNLSASRPQDRQFILSSKKLLLSDSGFYLCAVNTGSTDTQYFGPGTRLTVL.

The chain carries TRBV5-1 and TRBJ1-4, with unresolved D. Germline assignment: CDR1 SGHRS and CDR2 YFSETQ. CDR3 size: 14 residues. V was pared by 0 bases and J by 8 bases, with 11 bases between. The CDR3 DNA reads TGCGCCAGCAGCTTGGACGAGGGTTACGAAAAACTGTTTTTT. Its protein is CASSLDEGYEKLFF.

This sequence joins TRBV27 and TRBJ1-1; no clear D gene. This CDR3 contains 15 residues. Germline CDR1 reads MNHEY; CDR2 reads SMNVEV (reference sequence). Between the trimmed V and J ends, which lost 2 bases and 0 bases, there was a span of 10 bases. The chain's CDR3 is CASSLVSLMNTEAFF. CDR3 DNA sequence: TGTGCCAGCAGTTTAGTCTCTCTGATGAACACTGAAGCTTTCTTT.

In DNA, the CDR3 is TGTGCCAGTAGATCCGTCCAGTGGGGCGCTGGAAACATTCAGTACTTC. This gives the protein CASRSVQWGAGNIQYF. V gene TRBV19 combines with J gene TRBJ2-4; perhaps TRBD1 as D (5 bases). CDR3 length equals 16 residues. With 6 bases removed from V and 6 bases from J, the gap between germline ends came to 21 bases. Germline CDR1 is LNHDA and CDR2 is SQIVND (reference sequence).

In DNA form, the CDR3 reads TGTGCCAGCAGACCGGGACTAGCGGGGGTATACGAGCAGTACTTC. Protein sequence: CASRPGLAGVYEQYF. The chain joins TRBV11-1 to TRBJ2-7; TRBD2 matches at 14 bases. V lost 6 bases and J lost 4; bases outside the gene matches: 5. The germline V gene has CDR1 SGHAT and CDR2 FQDESV (reference sequence). This CDR3 region has 15 residues. The variable domain in full, completed from reference TRBV11-1 and TRBJ2-7, reads EAEVAQSPRYKITEKSQAVAFWCDPISGHATLYWYRQILGQGPELLVQFQDESVVDDSQLPKDRFSAERLKGVDSTLKIQPAELGDSAMYLCASRPGLAGVYEQYFGPGTRLTVT.

There are a few counts of this clone. The rearrangement joins TRBV7-2 to TRBJ2-7; D not certain. The CDR3 extends over 13 amino acids. V was clipped by 1 base and J by 4 bases, with 8 bases between them. CDR1 SGHTA and CDR2 FQGNSA come from the germline V gene. The CDR3: CASSLGGRYEQYF. DNA of the CDR3: TGTGCCAGCAGCTTAGGTGGGCGGTACGAGCAGTACTTC.

The J gene is TRBJ2-7, the V gene TRBV5-1; D unclear. V gave up 4 bases and J gave up 2 bases, with 19 bases separating them. CDR3 length: 16 amino acids. CDR1 and CDR2 (germline): SGHRS, YFSETQ. The CDR3 region has the DNA TGCGCCAGCAGCCCCCTGGGGATTTTTTCAACCTACGAGCAGTACTTC. It encodes CASSPLGIFSTYEQYF.

The chain carries TRBV7-8 and TRBJ2-7, with TRBD2 matching 10 bases. Germline values: CDR1 SGHVS, CDR2 FQNEAQ. Unmatched junction bases numbered 13, after V lost 1 base and J lost 4 bases. This CDR3 region has 18 residues. The DNA for the CDR3 is TGTGCCAGCAGCTTAGTAGCGGGAGGCTCGACGACGGCATACGAGCAGTACTTC. Translated, it gives CASSLVAGGSTTAYEQYF.

The chain has TRBV5-6 and TRBJ2-1; D is ambiguous. V dropped 2 bases and J dropped 12 bases, with 21 bases sitting between them. The CDR3 spans 15 residues. Germline CDR1 SGHDT, CDR2 YYEEEE. The CDR3 coding sequence is TGTGCCAGCAGCTTCCTTATAGATAGGAGATCTGGGCAGTTCTTC. Amino acids: CASSFLIDRRSGQFF. Supplemented by reference TRBV5-6 and TRBJ2-1, the full variable domain reads DAGVTQSPTHLIKTRGQQVTLRCSPKSGHDTVSWYQQALGQGPQFIFQYYEEEERQRGNFPDRFSGHQFPNYSSELNVNALLLGDSALYLCASSFLIDRRSGQFFGPGTRLTVL.